A selection of T cell receptor beta chains follows, all from one sample in a study of vaccination and CD4 T cells after COVID-19. TCRdb independently ran MiXCR on the PCR reads; one entry per CDR3 protein. The table lists under 15,000 distinct CDR3 sequences, around half of them singletons. Antigens of these TCRs are unknown. This material consisted of cultured CD4+ T cells from blood, taken after SARS-CoV-2 vaccination. These receptor sequences come from a human donor with COVID-19. The CDR3 runs from the conserved cysteine through the conserved F or W. The D gene is left open where the match is weak. A row's size may be missing; if present it is once, few, many or a size class.

TRBJ2-5	once	TRBV5-4	TRBD1	TGTGCCAGCAGCCAGATTACAGGGGAACAAGAGACCCAGTACTTC	CASSQITGEQETQYF
TRBJ2-3	.	TRBV7-3	TRBD2	TGTGCCAGCAGCCTCCGTAGCGGGGGGCGAACAGATACGCAGTATTTT	CASSLRSGGRTDTQYF
TRBJ1-6	few	TRBV19	.	TGTGCCAGTAGCGGGACGGTTGGGAATTCACCCCTCCACTTT	CASSGTVGNSPLHF
TRBJ2-7	.	TRBV2	.	TGTGCCAGCAGTGAAGAGCAGGGAAACTACGAGCAGTACTTC	CASSEEQGNYEQYF
TRBJ1-2	few	TRBV27	TRBD1	TGTGCCAGCAGACGTCCGGGACAGGGGGACTATGGCTACACCTTC	CASRRPGQGDYGYTF
TRBJ2-2	.	TRBV6-1	TRBD1	TGTGCCAGCAGTGGCGACAGGGGCCGTGGGGAGCTGTTTTTT	CASSGDRGRGELFF
TRBJ1-6	few	TRBV7-3	TRBD1	TGTGCCAGCAGCTCGGGACAGGGGATTCATTCACCCCTCCACTTT	CASSSGQGIHSPLHF
TRBJ1-2	few	TRBV27	.	TGTGCCAGCAGTTTACTTGGGGGGGGAAACTATGGCTACACCTTC	CASSLLGGGNYGYTF
TRBJ2-1	once	TRBV7-3	TRBD2	TGTGCCAGCACAATTAGCGGGGGCTACAATGAGCAGTTCTTC	CASTISGGYNEQFF
TRBJ2-7	.	TRBV6-1	TRBD1	TGTGCCAGCAACAGACAGGGTTCCTACGAGCAGTACTTC	CASNRQGSYEQYF
TRBJ2-2	once	TRBV5-1	TRBD1	TGCGCCAGCAGCTTGGCCGGGACAGCTACTAGGGGGGAGCTGTTTTTT	CASSLAGTATRGELFF
TRBJ1-1	.	TRBV28	.	TGTGCCAGCAGTTCCTCCGCGAGAGCTGAAGCTTTCTTT	CASSSSARAEAFF
TRBJ1-1	.	TRBV5-1	.	TGCGCCAGCAGCTTTGGTAAGACGGGCAACACTGAAGCTTTCTTT	CASSFGKTGNTEAFF
TRBJ1-6	.	TRBV7-3	.	TGTGCCAGCAGCTTGGGGAACTCTGGGCGATCACCCCTCCACTTT	CASSLGNSGRSPLHF
TRBJ2-3	.	TRBV6-2/TRBV6-3	TRBD2	TGTGCCGTCAGCAGGACTAGCGGCACAGATACGCAGTATTTT	CAVSRTSGTDTQYF
TRBJ2-5	.	TRBV19	.	TGTGCCAGTAGTGGGACGGCCCAAGAGACCCAGTACTTC	CASSGTAQETQYF
TRBJ1-5	.	TRBV20-1	TRBD1	TGCAGTGCTAGAGATGTGAGACAGGGGGCGAATCAGCCCCAGCATTTT	CSARDVRQGANQPQHF
TRBJ1-6	few	TRBV20-1	.	TGCAGTGCTAGAGACCCCGTAAGCTCCTATAATTCACCCCTCCACTTT	CSARDPVSSYNSPLHF
TRBJ1-1	.	TRBV6-1	TRBD1	TGTGCCAGCATTATAGACAGGGTACGGACTGAAGCTTTCTTT	CASIIDRVRTEAFF
TRBJ2-2	.	TRBV24-1	TRBD1	TGTGCCACCAGTGATCAGGGACAGGGGGGCCCTAAAAACACCGGGGAGCTGTTTTTT	CATSDQGQGGPKNTGELFF
TRBJ2-1	.	TRBV19	TRBD1	TGTGCCAGTAGTATTCAGGGACAGGGGAACAATGAGCAGTTCTTC	CASSIQGQGNNEQFF
TRBJ2-3	.	TRBV29-1	.	TGCAGCGGGTCCCGGGCGGACCTCACAGATACGCAGTATTTT	CSGSRADLTDTQYF
TRBJ2-1	.	TRBV7-2	.	TGTGCCAGCAGCCCTACGGGGACCCTAGGGGGGTACAATGAGCAGTTCTTC	CASSPTGTLGGYNEQFF
TRBJ1-1	.	TRBV7-3	.	TGTGCCAGCAGCCAATGGACGGCCGCCCGCACTGAAGCTTTCTTT	CASSQWTAARTEAFF
TRBJ1-1	.	TRBV20-1	.	TGCAGTGCTAGGGTCCAGGTTGAAGCTTTCTTT	CSARVQVEAFF
TRBJ1-5	once	TRBV7-2	.	TGTGCCAGCAGCTTAAGAAGGCAGGGAGGGTCGGGGGAGCCCCAGCATTTT	CASSLRRQGGSGEPQHF
TRBJ1-1	.	TRBV7-2	.	TGTGCCAGCAGCTTCCGGACGGCGAACACTGAAGCTTTCTTT	CASSFRTANTEAFF
TRBJ1-5	.	TRBV7-8	.	TGTGCCAGCAGCGCGACATCACAGCGGGGGCGGCAGCCCCAGCATTTT	CASSATSQRGRQPQHF
TRBJ2-5	.	TRBV21-1	.	TGTGCCAGCAGCCAAGGGGGGGAGCGGGGGTACCAAGAGACCCAGTACTTC	CASSQGGERGYQETQYF
TRBJ2-3	.	TRBV6-1	.	TGTGCCAGCAGTCCCCCCCCTGGGGGGCCAAATACGCAGTATTTT	CASSPPPGGPNTQYF
TRBJ1-5	few	TRBV5-8	.	TGTGCCAGCAGCTTCGGACAGTTAAATCAGCCCCAGCATTTT	CASSFGQLNQPQHF
TRBJ1-1	.	TRBV11-3	TRBD1	TGTGCCAGCGGCAGGGGGAGTGAAACTGAAGCTTTCTTT	CASGRGSETEAFF
TRBJ1-5	few	TRBV24-1	TRBD1	TGTGCCACCAGAGAGACAGGGGTGAAACAGCCCCAGCATTTT	CATRETGVKQPQHF
TRBJ1-1	few	TRBV6-5	.	TGTGCCAGCAGTTCCCACGCGAAGAACACTGAAGCTTTCTTT	CASSSHAKNTEAFF
TRBJ1-6	.	TRBV21-1	.	TGTGCCAGCAGCAAAGGCGGGACAGGGAAGGTGGTGCATAATTCACCCCTCCACTTT	CASSKGGTGKVVHNSPLHF
TRBJ1-1	.	TRBV11-2	.	TGTGCCAGCAGCTTAGAGTTTGGCAAAAAGGGGACTGAAGCTTTCTTT	CASSLEFGKKGTEAFF
TRBJ2-7	few	TRBV6-5	TRBD1	TGTGCCAGCAGTTACTCGACAGGGGGCTACGAGCAGTACTTC	CASSYSTGGYEQYF
TRBJ2-7	.	TRBV6-1	TRBD1	TGTGCCAGCAGTACCGTGGACAGGGGTGCCGAGCAGTACTTC	CASSTVDRGAEQYF
TRBJ2-3	.	TRBV20-1	TRBD2	TGCAGTGCTAGAGATCTAGCGGGGGGTCGGCATACGCAGTATTTT	CSARDLAGGRHTQYF
TRBJ1-1	.	TRBV6-2/TRBV6-3	.	TGTGCCAGCAGTTACAGAATGAACACTGAAGCTTTCTTT	CASSYRMNTEAFF
TRBJ1-5	.	TRBV5-1	.	TGCGCCAGCAGCTTGGAGTCCGGGGCAGGGCAGCCCCAGCATTTT	CASSLESGAGQPQHF
TRBJ2-7	.	TRBV6-1	TRBD1	TGTGCCAGCAGCGAACTAGGACAGGGTCTCGACGAGCAGTACTTC	CASSELGQGLDEQYF
TRBJ1-2	.	TRBV28	.	TGTGCCAGCAGAGACAGGTTCTATGGCTACACCTTC	CASRDRFYGYTF
TRBJ1-3	.	TRBV6-5	.	TGTGCCAGCAGTTACGGCGGGGTCGGAAACACCATATATTTT	CASSYGGVGNTIYF
TRBJ1-5	.	TRBV20-1	.	TGCAGTGCTAGTACGACACTATATAGCAATCAGCCCCAGCATTTT	CSASTTLYSNQPQHF
TRBJ2-2	once	TRBV20-1	TRBD1	TGCAGTGTAAAAAGGACAGGGCCGAACACCGGGGAGCTGTTTTTT	CSVKRTGPNTGELFF
TRBJ1-1	few	TRBV20-1	TRBD1	TGCAGTGCCGACACCGGGACAGGGGGGCTAGGTACTGAAGCTTTCTTT	CSADTGTGGLGTEAFF
TRBJ1-2	.	TRBV11-1	.	TGTGCCAGCAGCTTAAGCCCTGGGCAGAATGGCTACACCTTC	CASSLSPGQNGYTF
TRBJ2-7	.	TRBV30	.	TGTGCCTGGAGTGGAGAGCCGGGCTACGAGCAGTACTTC	CAWSGEPGYEQYF
TRBJ1-6	.	TRBV11-2	.	TGTGCCAGCAGCTTAGGCGGCTCGACCGTGGGTTCACCCCTCCACTTT	CASSLGGSTVGSPLHF
TRBJ2-5	.	TRBV27	.	TGTGCCAGCAGTTTTAATGACCGAGAGACCCAGTACTTC	CASSFNDRETQYF
TRBJ2-2	.	TRBV7-9	TRBD2	TGTGCCAGCAGCGATGTAGCGGGGGGGCTTTACACCGGGGAGCTGTTTTTT	CASSDVAGGLYTGELFF
TRBJ1-1	few	TRBV20-1	TRBD1	TGCAGTGCTAGAGTGGGACAGTCTTACACTGAAGCTTTCTTT	CSARVGQSYTEAFF
TRBJ1-5	.	TRBV7-6	.	TGTGCCAGCAGCTTAGTGCCTGCGACCACCGGCAATCAGCCCCAGCATTTT	CASSLVPATTGNQPQHF
TRBJ1-2	.	TRBV30	.	TGTGCCTTGCGGGCCGTTAACTATGGCTACACCTTC	CALRAVNYGYTF